One sample yielded the 28 T cell receptor beta chains listed below, sequenced in a study of regulatory T cells in long-lasting Graves disease. Time point here: newly diagnosed GD, antithyroid drugs for less than 3 months. RNA extracted from PBMCs served as the sequencing template. Building the TCR beta libraries relied on iRepertoire HTBI primers, and CDR3 regions underwent Arm-PCR. One entry per CDR3 protein, called by TCRdb with MiXCR from the multiplex PCR reads. This sample yields about 400,000 distinct CDR3 sequences, of which around 16% are seen a single time; under 9% belongs to the top ten. Another study also made use of these data, one on T cells in Graves' hyperthyroidism and ophthalmopathy.

The sequencing here drew on peripheral blood mononuclear cells (PBMCs), taken at new diagnosis, from a patient treated with antithyroid drugs. The receptors shown here come from a middle-aged woman with Graves disease.

This clonotype was counted only a few times. An end of the junction does not agree with germline; a read error may underlie this. The chain couples TRBV7-7 to TRBJ2-1; D possibly corresponds to TRBD2 (6 bases). Germline V gives CDR1 SSHAT, CDR2 FNYEAQ (reference sequence). CDR3 length equals 14 residues. CDR3 bases: TGTGCTAGCAGTAGTGGAGCGGGTCAGGGTGAGCAGTTCTTC. Translating it yields CASSSGAGQGEQFF.

This clonotype has at least ten counts. V and J are TRBV6-5 and TRBJ2-7; 9 nucleotides align to TRBD2. Trimming cost V 0 bases and J 3 bases; bases outside gene matches: 6. The germline V gene has CDR1 MNHEY and CDR2 SVGAGI. This CDR3 contains 16 residues. The CDR3 nucleotides read TGTGCCAGCAGTTACTCGAGCGGGGGGATCATCTACGAGCAGTACTTC. This encodes CASSYSSGGIIYEQYF.

The chain employs TRBV5-1 and TRBJ2-2; TRBD1 matches at 9 bases. The germline gives CDR1 SGHRS, CDR2 YFSETQ. The V gene end was trimmed by 6 bases and the J gene end by 7 bases; junction bases not matched to a gene: 13. This CDR3 is built from 16 residues. CDR3 amino acids: CASKSQGANLVGELFF. The CDR3 DNA reads as TGCGCCAGCAAATCACAGGGGGCGAATTTGGTCGGGGAGCTGTTTTTT.

This clonotype was seen a few times. The V gene is TRBV12-5, the J gene TRBJ1-2; D unclear. Trimming pared 2 bases from V and 2 bases from J, leaving 12 bases between. This CDR3 comprises 15 residues. Germline V CDR1 and CDR2: LGHNT, FRNRAP. The CDR3 DNA sequence: TGTGCTAGTGGTTTGTGGCCCTCCCCAAACTATGGCTACACCTTC. Its protein is CASGLWPSPNYGYTF.

This clonotype was detected only a few times. This chain uses TRBV19 with TRBJ2-1, with 7 positions matching TRBD2. The germline gives CDR1 LNHDA, CDR2 SQIVND (reference sequence). This CDR3 has 13 residues. J was trimmed by 8 bases and V by 6 bases; bases with no gene match: 7. CDR3 residues: CASSPGAGHEQFF. DNA for the CDR3: TGTGCCAGTAGCCCGGGAGCGGGACATGAGCAGTTCTTC.

The sample holds many counts of this clonotype. This chain uses TRBV11-3 with TRBJ2-7; no definite D call. The V end was cut by 1 base, the J end by 7 bases, with 14 bases between. The germline V gene has CDR1 SGHNT and CDR2 YENEEA. The CDR3 has 14 amino acids. CDR3 DNA sequence: TGTGCCAGCAGCTTAGCATCCCCCGTGGATGAGCAGTACTTC. Protein sequence: CASSLASPVDEQYF.

This clonotype has at least ten counts. The chain uses TRBV10-3 and TRBJ2-1; D remains ambiguous. This CDR3 region has 16 residues. V shed 4 bases and J shed 0 bases, with 13 bases lying between them. From germline, CDR1 is ENHRY and CDR2 SYGVKD. This chain's CDR3 is CAISGTNVTSYNEQFF. CDR3 coding DNA: TGTGCCATCAGTGGGACGAACGTGACCTCCTACAATGAGCAGTTCTTC.

This clonotype was found a few times. One base away lies a much larger clone, so this may be a sequencing read error. The rearrangement links TRBV3-1 to TRBJ2-1; D call uncertain. The J call is in doubt because the DNA end fits TRBJ2-5 better. Germline CDR1 is LGHDT and CDR2 is YNNKEL (reference sequence). CDR3 size: 12 residues. The DNA of the CDR3 is TGTGCCAGCAGCCAAGGGACCGAGGCCCAGTACTTC. This translates into CASSQGTEAQYF.

This clonotype has at least ten counts. This chain links TRBV11-2 with TRBJ2-7; TRBD1 might be the D (6 bases). Germline lookup yields CDR1 SGHAT and CDR2 FQNNGV. V lost 4 bases to trimming and J lost 4 bases, with 20 bases between them. The CDR3 loop spans 16 amino acids. CDR3 nucleotides: TGTGCCAGCAGCTCACGTTCTCGGGTAGGGGGTTACGAGCAGTACTTC. This gives the protein CASSSRSRVGGYEQYF.

This clonotype was observed many times. This sequence joins TRBV7-2 and TRBJ2-2, with a possible D match to TRBD2 (5 bases). Trimming shortened V by 5 bases and J by 1 base, and 8 bases separated the two germline ends. The CDR3 is 14 residues long. CDR1 SGHTA and CDR2 FQGNSA come from the germline V gene. The CDR3 nucleotides are TGTGCCAGCAGCCAAAGCGGGAACACCGGGGAGCTGTTTTTT. This encodes CASSQSGNTGELFF.

This clonotype was observed at least ten times. The chain couples TRBV15 to TRBJ2-7, with a possible D match to TRBD1 (5 bases). The V and J ends lost 5 bases and 0 bases respectively, with 8 bases between them. The length of the CDR3 is 13 residues. Germline CDR1 LNHNV, CDR2 YYDKDF (reference sequence). The chain's CDR3 is CATSSRDSYEQYF. CDR3 coding DNA: TGTGCCACCAGCTCCAGGGACTCCTACGAGCAGTACTTC.

The J gene is TRBJ2-1, the V gene TRBV5-4; 8 positions match TRBD2. The V segment lost 0 bases and the J segment 6 bases; nucleotides outside the gene matches: 5. The CDR3 is made up of 15 amino acids. Germline CDR1 and CDR2: SGHNT and YYREEE (reference sequence). CDR3 residues: CASSLAPGGGNEQFF. In nucleotides, the CDR3 is TGTGCCAGCAGCTTGGCCCCGGGAGGGGGCAATGAGCAGTTCTTC.

The chain uses TRBV5-1 and TRBJ2-7; TRBD1 matches 7 bases. Germline V gene lookup returns CDR1 SGHRS and CDR2 YFSETQ. The CDR3 loop spans 16 amino acids. With 0 bases clipped from V and 3 bases from J, the junction kept 9 bases outside the gene matches. The CDR3 DNA reads as TGCGCCAGCAGCTTGGCCTTGGGACAGATCCTCTACGAGCAGTACTTC. Protein sequence: CASSLALGQILYEQYF.

This clonotype has at least ten counts. J is TRBJ2-3 and V is TRBV12-3 or TRBV12-4; D not resolved. The V end was cut by 5 bases, the J end by 2 bases, with 11 bases between. The CDR3 length is 14 residues. The CDR3 nucleotides read TGTGCCAGCAGTCCGTGGGCGGCCACAGATACGCAGTATTTT. This translates into CASSPWAATDTQYF.

This clonotype has at least ten counts. The chain is built from TRBV28 and TRBJ2-2, with TRBD2 identical over 14 bases. The CDR3 sequence is 17 residues long. Germline trimming cut 5 bases from V and 4 bases from J; bases unmatched to any gene: 6. Germline V gene data show CDR1 as MDHEN and CDR2 as SYDVKM. This chain's CDR3 is CASSDLTSGRGTGELFF. The DNA of the CDR3 is TGTGCCAGCAGTGACCTGACTAGCGGGAGGGGCACCGGGGAGCTGTTTTTT. Full variable domain (outside the CDR3, taken from reference TRBV28 and TRBJ2-2): DVKVTQSSRYLVKRTGEKVFLECVQDMDHENMFWYRQDPGLGLRLIYFSYDVKMKEKGDIPEGYSVSREKKERFSLILESASTNQTSMYLCASSDLTSGRGTGELFFGEGSRLTVL.

The J gene is TRBJ2-5, the V gene TRBV25-1; D is undetermined. V lost 3 bases, J lost 4 bases, and 12 bases lay in between. CDR1 MGHDK and CDR2 SYGVNS come from the germline V gene. The CDR3 runs to 14 residues. This chain's CDR3 is CASSDSRFAETQYF. CDR3 nucleotide sequence: TGTGCCAGCAGTGATTCTAGGTTTGCAGAGACCCAGTACTTC.

This clonotype came up many times. V and J are TRBV14 and TRBJ2-1, with no clear D. The V end lost 0 bases, the J end lost 8 bases, and 11 bases lay between the germline ends. The CDR3 spans 14 residues. Germline V lookup: CDR1 SGHDN, CDR2 FVKESK. The DNA of the CDR3 is TGTGCCAGCAGCCAAGAGTTCCGGGTTTATGAGCAGTTCTTC. It encodes CASSQEFRVYEQFF.

The chain combines TRBV3-1 with TRBJ1-2, with 8 nucleotides matching TRBD1. Germline lookup yields CDR1 LGHDT and CDR2 YNNKEL (reference sequence). This CDR3 has 15 residues. With 7 bases clipped from V and 1 base from J, the junction kept 8 bases outside the gene matches. The CDR3 DNA follows: TGTGCCAGCAACTCCATTGACAGGGGTAACTATGGCTACACCTTC. It encodes CASNSIDRGNYGYTF.

This clonotype was picked up many times. V and J are TRBV11-2 and TRBJ2-2; TRBD2 might be the D (5 bases). V lost 5 bases and J lost 1, with 17 bases in between. The CDR3 loop spans 17 amino acids. The germline V gene has CDR1 SGHAT and CDR2 FQNNGV. The CDR3 sequence: CASSPFRELLNTGELFF. The CDR3 nucleotides are TGTGCCAGCAGCCCGTTTAGGGAGTTACTGAACACCGGGGAGCTGTTTTTT.

The sample holds many counts of this clonotype. CDR3 amino acids: CASSEGLAGDIYEQYF. CDR3 sequence (DNA): TGTGCCAGCAGCGAGGGACTAGCGGGAGACATATACGAGCAGTACTTC. This chain connects TRBV11-2 to TRBJ2-7, with 14 bases fitting TRBD2. Per germline, CDR1 SGHAT and CDR2 FQNNGV. This CDR3 is 16 amino acids long. V lost 5 bases to trimming and J lost 4 bases; unmatched junction nucleotides: 7.

This clonotype was counted between two and nine times. The chain links TRBV7-6 to TRBJ2-2, with D unclear. Trimming removed 7 bases from V and 3 bases from J, with 6 bases in between. The CDR3 spans 12 residues. In germline, CDR1 is SGHVS, CDR2 FNYEAQ. CDR3 bases: TGTGCCAGCAACCAGTACACCGGGGAGCTGTTTTTT. This translates into CASNQYTGELFF.

This clonotype was seen a few times. V is TRBV20-1 and J is TRBJ2-1, with TRBD2 matching 9 bases. The CDR3 extends over 17 amino acids. The germline V gene has CDR1 DFQATT and CDR2 SNEGSKA (reference sequence). V was clipped by 4 bases and J by 4 bases; unmatched bases: 14. The CDR3 is CSAKRRLAGPQYNEQFF. The CDR3 coding sequence is TGCAGTGCTAAGAGGAGGCTAGCGGGGCCCCAATACAATGAGCAGTTCTTC.

In this sample, this clonotype turned up many times. The J gene is TRBJ2-3, the V gene TRBV7-2, with 7 bases matching TRBD2. The junction had 7 bases not matched to a gene; V was cut back by 7 bases and J by 0 bases. Germline lookup yields CDR1 SGHTA and CDR2 FQGNSA. CDR3 length: 15 residues. The CDR3 coding sequence is TGTGCCAGCACCCTGGGAGGGAGGAGCACAGATACGCAGTATTTT. The encoded protein is CASTLGGRSTDTQYF.

This clonotype has a count of ten or more. This chain connects TRBV28 to TRBJ1-1; 10 bases align to TRBD1. With 6 bases clipped from V and 4 bases from J, the junction kept 8 bases outside the gene matches. This CDR3 has 15 amino acids. CDR1 is MDHEN and CDR2 is SYDVKM in the germline V gene. CDR3 nucleotide sequence: TGTGCCAGCAGCCGGGGCGGACAGGGGGGCACTGAAGCTTTCTTT. As protein: CASSRGGQGGTEAFF.

The sample holds many counts of this clonotype. This chain uses TRBV28 with TRBJ2-5; maybe TRBD1 (6 bases). The germline V gene encodes CDR1 MDHEN and CDR2 SYDVKM. The CDR3 spans 15 residues. V lost 8 bases, J lost 2 bases, and 18 bases lay in between. Written as DNA, the CDR3 is TGTGCCAGCGCTGAGCGGCAGGGGTTACAAGAGACCCAGTACTTC. Its protein is CASAERQGLQETQYF.

This clonotype occurred many times. J is TRBJ2-5 and V is TRBV5-5; possibly TRBD1 or TRBD2 for D (5 bases each). The germline CDR1 and CDR2 sequences are SGHKS and YYEKEE (reference sequence). Trimming cost V 1 base and J 2 bases, with 15 bases left between them. The CDR3 extends over 16 amino acids. CDR3 protein: CASSLRDPTRQETQYF. The DNA for the CDR3 is TGTGCCAGCAGCTTGCGGGACCCGACTCGGCAAGAGACCCAGTACTTC. Full variable domain (outside the CDR3, taken from reference TRBV5-5 and TRBJ2-5): DAGVTQSPTHLIKTRGQQVTLRCSPISGHKSVSWYQQVLGQGPQFIFQYYEKEERGRGNFPDRFSARQFPNYSSELNVNALLLGDSALYLCASSLRDPTRQETQYFGPGTRLLVL.

The chain carries TRBV19 and TRBJ2-3, with 11 bases fitting TRBD2. V lost 4 bases, J lost 4 bases, and 4 bases stayed unmatched. From germline, CDR1 is LNHDA and CDR2 SQIVND (reference sequence). The CDR3 is 15 amino acids. As DNA, the CDR3 is TGTGCCAGTAGTACGATAGCGGGAGGGCCAGATACGCAGTATTTT. Protein sequence: CASSTIAGGPDTQYF.

This clonotype was counted a few times. The chain links TRBV9 to TRBJ2-2, with TRBD1 identical over 9 bases. Germline CDR1 reads SGDLS; CDR2 reads YYNGEE. This CDR3 is built from 18 residues. V was pared by 4 bases and J by 5 bases, with 15 bases of the junction left unmatched. The CDR3 loop is CASSTPLSGQGWTGELFF. CDR3 coding DNA: TGTGCCAGCAGCACCCCCCTATCGGGACAGGGTTGGACCGGGGAGCTGTTTTTT.